The next 11 T cell receptor beta chains were all read from a single sample in a study of response to subunit inactivated influenza vaccine. TCRdb passed the RT-PCR reads through MiXCR, listing each CDR3 protein once. The sample holds about 570,000 distinct CDR3 sequences, approximately 10% seen once. The sample was also reused in another study, on T cells expressing NK-cell markers. In that study: UMIs accompanied the 5'RACE template switching by which TCR beta cDNA was made.

This material consisted of PBMCs from blood, taken on the day of vaccination. Receptors were obtained from a middle-aged man who received an inactivated influenza vaccine.

The sample holds a few counts of this clonotype. This chain uses TRBV6-5 with TRBJ2-2; D is ambiguous. The CDR3 loop spans 17 amino acids. V shed 2 bases and J shed 4 bases, with 17 bases lying between them. CDR1 is MNHEY, CDR2 SVGAGI, per germline. The CDR3 DNA is TGTGCCAGCAGTTACCCAGTTGTAGGGATACGCACCGGGGAGCTGTTTTTT. Translation: CASSYPVVGIRTGELFF.

This clonotype was observed a few times. The V gene is TRBV11-2, the J gene TRBJ2-1, with D possibly matching TRBD1 (5 bases). The V gene's germline CDR1 is SGHAT and CDR2 FQNNGV. The ends were cut back, 1 base at V and 8 bases at J, with 12 bases in the middle. This CDR3 is built from 14 residues. DNA for the CDR3: TGTGCCAGCAGCTTAGGTTGGACATCGGATGAGCAGTTCTTC. It yields the protein CASSLGWTSDEQFF. Combining the CDR3 with reference TRBV11-2 and TRBJ2-1 gives the whole variable domain EAGVAQSPRYKIIEKRQSVAFWCNPISGHATLYWYQQILGQGPKLLIQFQNNGVVDDSQLPKDRFSAERLKGVDSTLKIQPAKLEDSAVYLCASSLGWTSDEQFFGPGTRLTVL.

This clonotype was seen repeatedly, ten times or more. The chain links TRBV10-2 to TRBJ1-6; D possibly corresponds to TRBD1 (5 bases). This CDR3 comprises 15 residues. V was clipped by 4 bases and J by 5 bases, with 12 bases between them. Germline assignment: CDR1 WSHSY and CDR2 SAAADI. The chain's CDR3 is CASSAGGTNNSPLHF. CDR3 DNA sequence: TGCGCCAGCAGTGCCGGGGGGACTAATAATTCACCCCTCCACTTT.

V and J are TRBV5-6 and TRBJ2-2; tentative D call: TRBD1 (6 bases). From germline, CDR1 is SGHDT and CDR2 YYEEEE. The length of the CDR3 is 16 residues. Trimming shortened V by 4 bases and J by 3 bases, and 16 bases separated the two germline ends. The CDR3 protein is CASSRDRTGYTGELFF. The CDR3 DNA is TGTGCCAGCAGCCGCGACAGGACTGGGTACACCGGGGAGCTGTTTTTT.

This chain connects TRBV28 to TRBJ2-1, with 12 bases that match TRBD2. Germline loops: CDR1 MDHEN, CDR2 SYDVKM. The trim removed 4 bases at V and 6 bases at J, leaving 10 bases unmatched. The CDR3 totals 17 residues. The CDR3 DNA is TGTGCCAGCAGTTGGGGTCTAGCGGGGGGGCCGTTCAATGAGCAGTTCTTC. As protein: CASSWGLAGGPFNEQFF.

This chain connects TRBV28 to TRBJ2-5; no clear D. V lost 5 bases and J lost 4, with 20 bases in between. There are 16 residues in the CDR3. Germline V gene sequence: CDR1 MDHEN, CDR2 SYDVKM. CDR3 nucleotide sequence: TGTGCCAGCAGTCGGATGACCGATACATTAAGAGAGACCCAGTACTTC. Protein: CASSRMTDTLRETQYF.

This chain connects TRBV19 to TRBJ1-3, with 7 bases that match TRBD1. Germline lookup yields CDR1 LNHDA and CDR2 SQIVND (reference sequence). The V and J ends lost 4 bases and 1 base, in that order; junction bases with no gene match: 10. CDR3 length: 17 amino acids. CDR3 DNA sequence: TGTGCCAGTAGTACATGGAAGACAGGGTTTTCTGGAAACACCATATATTTT. This sequence encodes CASSTWKTGFSGNTIYF.

This clonotype showed up just a few times. This rearrangement joins TRBV12-3 or TRBV12-4 to TRBJ2-3, with 7 bases lining up with TRBD2. The CDR3 sequence is 14 residues long. After removal of 6 bases from V and 5 bases from J, the junction contained 8 bases not matched to a gene. This chain's CDR3 is CASSPRDYGDTQYF. CDR3 nucleotide sequence: TGTGCCAGCAGCCCAAGGGACTACGGAGATACGCAGTATTTT.

This clonotype was counted a few times. The rearrangement joins TRBV5-1 to TRBJ2-1; D gene uncertain. Germline lookup yields CDR1 SGHRS and CDR2 YFSETQ. The CDR3 extends over 16 amino acids. V was cut by 0 bases and J by 0 bases, with 10 bases left in between. This chain's CDR3 is CASSLEVLSSYNEQFF. The DNA of the CDR3 is TGCGCCAGCAGCTTGGAAGTCCTGAGCTCCTACAATGAGCAGTTCTTC.

This clonotype has just a few counts. This sequence joins TRBV12-3 or TRBV12-4 and TRBJ2-3; 13 bases map to TRBD2. CDR3 length: 17 amino acids. V shed 3 bases, J shed 4 bases, and the junction held 7 bases outside the gene matches. The CDR3: CASSFLGLAGWADTQYF. CDR3 bases: TGTGCCAGCAGTTTCTTGGGACTAGCGGGATGGGCAGATACGCAGTATTTT.

This clonotype was recorded a few times. V usage is TRBV20-1 and J usage is TRBJ2-3; D gene uncertain. Germline V gene sequence: CDR1 DFQATT, CDR2 SNEGSKA (reference sequence). Between the trimmed V and J ends, which lost 3 bases and 6 bases, there was a span of 10 bases. There are 12 residues in the CDR3. CDR3 nucleotide sequence: TGCAGTGCTAGGTCGGGCTTTGATACGCAGTATTTT. The encoded protein is CSARSGFDTQYF.